Listed here is a single T cell receptor (beta chain). From germline, CDR1 is MGHRA and CDR2 YSYEKL. Trimming took 0 bases from V and 3 from J, leaving 9 bases between them. The CDR3 is 15 residues long. These data originate in a study of technical replicates of blood from several donors. Assay used: immunoSEQ multiplex PCR; TCRdb lists only in-frame clones, some missing. The table has fewer than 75,000 clones, over 75% seen once; the top ten hold approximately 4.4%. The genes are TRBV4-1 and TRBJ2-1; D gene uncertain. Sample: PBMCs. This sequence originates from a human donor in good health. Some clones in this sample may be carry-over from other donors' samples. CDR3 in DNA: TGCGCCAGCAGCCAAGATCGCCAGGACTACAATGAGCAGTTCTTC. It codes for CASSQDRQDYNEQFF.